The clone carrying this T cell receptor beta chain was detected only a few times. Antigen unknown. A single record per CDR3 protein comes from TCRdb applying MiXCR to the PCR reads. The repertoire holds around 470,000 distinct CDR3 sequences, with less than 30% as singletons. This CDR3 contains 11 residues. Germline-derived CDR1 and CDR2 are LNHDA and SQIVND (reference sequence). The germline V and J ends were trimmed by 10 bases and 4 bases, with 9 bases remaining between them. A CD8+CD4-CCR7+CD45RA+ phenotype served as the sorting definition for naive CD8 T cells. This entry comes from a study of molecular identifiers for immune sequencing clone quantification. Study summary: Replicate runs used RNA from roughly 20,000 or 100,000 naive CD8 cells, which was split five ways into aliquots, and four of those aliquots were then sequenced. Broader study findings: Identical TCR molecules that share a barcode could lead to an underestimation of highly expanded clone sizes. It was shown that clones above 20 RNA copies held over 98% of effector molecules, but under 1% in naive cells.

This receptor was taken from a human donor in good health. Some libraries in this study had Jurkat cell RNA spiked in. The V gene is TRBV19, the J gene TRBJ2-3; D unresolved. The sample consisted of naive CD8+ T cells from blood, with Jurkat cell RNA spiked in. Subset given: FACS-sorted CD8+CD4-CCR7+CD45RA+ naive T cells. The CDR3 coding sequence is TGTGCCACGACGAGTCCAGATACGCAGTATTTT. It translates to CATTSPDTQYF. The entire variable domain, with the rest obtained from reference TRBV19 and TRBJ2-3, is as follows: DGGITQSPKYLFRKEGQNVTLSCEQNLNHDAMYWYRQDPGQGLRLIYYSQIVNDFQKGDIAEGYSVSREKKESFPLTVTSAQKNPTAFYLCATTSPDTQYFGPGTRLTVL.